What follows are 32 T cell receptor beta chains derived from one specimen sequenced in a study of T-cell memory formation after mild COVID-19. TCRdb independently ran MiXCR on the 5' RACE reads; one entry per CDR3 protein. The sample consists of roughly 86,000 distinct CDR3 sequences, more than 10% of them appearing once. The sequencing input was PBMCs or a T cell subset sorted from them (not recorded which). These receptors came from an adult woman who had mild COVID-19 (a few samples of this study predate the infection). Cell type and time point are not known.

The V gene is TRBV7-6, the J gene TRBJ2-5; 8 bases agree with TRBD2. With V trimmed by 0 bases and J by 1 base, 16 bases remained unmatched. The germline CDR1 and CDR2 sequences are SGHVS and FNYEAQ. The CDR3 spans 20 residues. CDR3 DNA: TGTGCCAGCAGCTTAGCCAGGAGTGGACTAGCAGAGTTACCCCAAGAGACCCAGTACTTC. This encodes CASSLARSGLAELPQETQYF.

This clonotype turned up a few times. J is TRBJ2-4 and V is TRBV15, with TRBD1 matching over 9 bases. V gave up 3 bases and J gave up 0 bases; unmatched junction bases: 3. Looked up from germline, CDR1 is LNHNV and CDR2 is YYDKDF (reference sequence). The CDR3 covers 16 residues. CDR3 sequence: CATSSNRGPAKNIQYF. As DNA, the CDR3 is TGTGCCACCAGCAGCAACAGGGGGCCAGCCAAAAACATTCAGTACTTC.

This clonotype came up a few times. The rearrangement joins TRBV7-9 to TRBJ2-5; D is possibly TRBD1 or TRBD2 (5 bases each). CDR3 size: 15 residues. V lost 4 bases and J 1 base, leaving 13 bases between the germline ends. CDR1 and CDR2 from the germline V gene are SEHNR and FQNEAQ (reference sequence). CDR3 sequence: CASSSTGAVQETQYF. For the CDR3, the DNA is TGTGCCAGCAGCTCAACCGGGGCGGTCCAAGAGACCCAGTACTTC.

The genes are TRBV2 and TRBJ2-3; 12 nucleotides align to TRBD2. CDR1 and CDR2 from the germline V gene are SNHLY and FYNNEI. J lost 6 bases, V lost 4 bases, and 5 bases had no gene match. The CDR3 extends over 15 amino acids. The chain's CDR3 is CASSAAGLAGDTQYF. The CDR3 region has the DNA TGTGCCAGCAGTGCCGCAGGACTAGCGGGGGATACGCAGTATTTT.

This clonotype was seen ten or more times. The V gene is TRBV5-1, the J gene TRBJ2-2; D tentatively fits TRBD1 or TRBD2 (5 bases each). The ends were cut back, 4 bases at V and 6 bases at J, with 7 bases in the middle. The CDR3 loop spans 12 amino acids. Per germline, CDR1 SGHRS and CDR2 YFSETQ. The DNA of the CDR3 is TGCGCCAGCAGCGGGGACGCCGGGGAGCTGTTTTTT. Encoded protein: CASSGDAGELFF.

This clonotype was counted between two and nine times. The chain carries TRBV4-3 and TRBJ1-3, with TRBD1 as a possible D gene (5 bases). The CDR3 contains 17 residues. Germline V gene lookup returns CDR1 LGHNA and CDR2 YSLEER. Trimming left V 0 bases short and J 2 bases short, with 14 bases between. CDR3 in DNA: TGCGCCAGCAGCCAAGATTGGGGGTTAGTGGCTGGAAACACCATATATTTT. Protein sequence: CASSQDWGLVAGNTIYF.

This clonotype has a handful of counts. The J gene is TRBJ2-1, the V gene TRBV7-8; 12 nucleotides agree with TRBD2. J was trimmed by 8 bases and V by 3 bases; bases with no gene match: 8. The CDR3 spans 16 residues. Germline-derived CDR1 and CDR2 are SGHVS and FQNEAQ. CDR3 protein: CASSFLRTSGEDEQFF. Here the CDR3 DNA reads TGTGCCAGCAGCTTCCTACGGACTAGCGGGGAGGATGAGCAGTTCTTC.

The CDR3 DNA is TGTGCCACCAGTGATGATACGACCGGAAGCTACACCTTC. Its protein is CATSDDTTGSYTF. V usage is TRBV24-1 and J usage is TRBJ1-2; D call uncertain. This CDR3 region has 13 residues. Trimming left V 3 bases short and J 9 bases short, with 13 bases between. Per the germline V gene, CDR1 is KGHDR and CDR2 is SFDVKD.

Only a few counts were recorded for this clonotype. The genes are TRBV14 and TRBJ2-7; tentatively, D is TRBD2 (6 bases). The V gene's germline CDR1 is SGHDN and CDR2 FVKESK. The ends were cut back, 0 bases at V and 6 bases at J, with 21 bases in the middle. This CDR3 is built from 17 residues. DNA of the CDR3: TGTGCCAGCAGCCAAGATCGATTGGGACTCCTTACTGGCGAGCAGTACTTC. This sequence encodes CASSQDRLGLLTGEQYF.

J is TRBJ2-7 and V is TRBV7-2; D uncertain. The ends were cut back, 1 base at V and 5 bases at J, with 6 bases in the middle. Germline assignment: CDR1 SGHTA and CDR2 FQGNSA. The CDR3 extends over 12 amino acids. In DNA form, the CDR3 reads TGTGCCAGCAGCTTAGTTGCCAACGAGCAGTACTTC. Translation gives CASSLVANEQYF. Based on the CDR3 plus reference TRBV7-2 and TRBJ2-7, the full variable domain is GAGVSQSPSNKVTEKGKDVELRCDPISGHTALYWYRQSLGQGLEFLIYFQGNSAPDKSGLPSDRFSAERTGGSVSTLTIQRTQQEDSAVYLCASSLVANEQYFGPGTRLTVT.

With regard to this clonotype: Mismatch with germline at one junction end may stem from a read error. The CDR3 bases are TGTGCCAGCAGACCCGGGACTAGCTACGATGAGCAGTTCTTC. Translating gives CASRPGTSYDEQFF. J is TRBJ2-1 and V is TRBV12-3 or TRBV12-4, with TRBD2 matching 9 bases. This CDR3 has 14 residues.

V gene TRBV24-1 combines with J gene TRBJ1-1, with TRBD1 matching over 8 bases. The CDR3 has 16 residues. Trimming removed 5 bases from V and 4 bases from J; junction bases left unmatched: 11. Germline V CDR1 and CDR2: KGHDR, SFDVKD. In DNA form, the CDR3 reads TGTGCCACCAGTGCTCCACGGACCACAGGGGGCACTGAAGCTTTCTTT. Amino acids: CATSAPRTTGGTEAFF.

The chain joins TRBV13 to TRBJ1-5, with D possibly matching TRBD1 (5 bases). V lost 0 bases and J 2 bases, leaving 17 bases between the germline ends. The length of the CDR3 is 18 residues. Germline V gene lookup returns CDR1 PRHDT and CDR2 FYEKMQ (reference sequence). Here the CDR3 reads CASSLGLSGVGRNQPQHF. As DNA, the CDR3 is TGTGCCAGCAGCTTAGGCCTATCGGGGGTAGGACGCAATCAGCCCCAGCATTTT.

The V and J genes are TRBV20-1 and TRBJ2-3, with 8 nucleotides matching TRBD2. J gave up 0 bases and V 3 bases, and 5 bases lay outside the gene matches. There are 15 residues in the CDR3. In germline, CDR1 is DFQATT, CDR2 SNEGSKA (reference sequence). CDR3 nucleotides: TGCAGTGCTAGCTGGACTAGCCCTAGCACAGATACGCAGTATTTT. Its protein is CSASWTSPSTDTQYF.

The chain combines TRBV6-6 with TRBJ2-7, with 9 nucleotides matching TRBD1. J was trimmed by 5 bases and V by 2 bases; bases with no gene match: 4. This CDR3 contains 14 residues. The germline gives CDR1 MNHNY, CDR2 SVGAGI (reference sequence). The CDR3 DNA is TGTGCCAGCAGTTACGGGACAGGGACAGACGAGCAGTACTTC. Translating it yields CASSYGTGTDEQYF.

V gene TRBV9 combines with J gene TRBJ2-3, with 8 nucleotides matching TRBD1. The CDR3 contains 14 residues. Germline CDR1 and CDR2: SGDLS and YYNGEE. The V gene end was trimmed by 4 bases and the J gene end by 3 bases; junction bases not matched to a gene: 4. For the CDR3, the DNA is TGTGCCAGCAGCCCCGACAGGGGAACAGATACGCAGTATTTT. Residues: CASSPDRGTDTQYF.

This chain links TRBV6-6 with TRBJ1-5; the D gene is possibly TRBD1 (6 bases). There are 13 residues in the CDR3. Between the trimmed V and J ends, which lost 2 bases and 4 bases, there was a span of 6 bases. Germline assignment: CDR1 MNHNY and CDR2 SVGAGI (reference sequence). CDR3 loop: CASSYQGNQPQHF. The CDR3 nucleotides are TGTGCCAGCAGTTACCAGGGGAATCAGCCCCAGCATTTT.

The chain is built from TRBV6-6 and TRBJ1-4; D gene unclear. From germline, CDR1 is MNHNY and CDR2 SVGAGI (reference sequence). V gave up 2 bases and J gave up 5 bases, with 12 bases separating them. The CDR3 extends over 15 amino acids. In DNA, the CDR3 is TGTGCCAGCAGTTACGACGTACCGTCGAATGAAAAACTGTTTTTT. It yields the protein CASSYDVPSNEKLFF.

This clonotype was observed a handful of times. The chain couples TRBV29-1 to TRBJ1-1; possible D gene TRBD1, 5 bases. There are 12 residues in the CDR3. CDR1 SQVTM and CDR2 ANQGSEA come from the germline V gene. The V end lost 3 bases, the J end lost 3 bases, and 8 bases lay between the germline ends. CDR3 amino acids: CSVEGGDTEAFF. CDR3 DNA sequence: TGCAGCGTTGAGGGGGGTGACACTGAAGCTTTCTTT.

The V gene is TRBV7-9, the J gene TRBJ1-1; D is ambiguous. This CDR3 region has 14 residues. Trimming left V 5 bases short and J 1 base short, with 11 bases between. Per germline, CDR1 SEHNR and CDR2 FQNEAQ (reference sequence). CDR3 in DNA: TGTGCCAGCAGCGACACGACCGAGAACACTGAAGCTTTCTTT. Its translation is CASSDTTENTEAFF.

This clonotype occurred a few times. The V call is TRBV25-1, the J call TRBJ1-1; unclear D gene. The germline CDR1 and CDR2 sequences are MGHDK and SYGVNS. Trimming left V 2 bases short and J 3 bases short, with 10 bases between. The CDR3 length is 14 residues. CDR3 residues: CASSESGVDTEAFF. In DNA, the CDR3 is TGTGCCAGCAGTGAAAGTGGGGTGGACACTGAAGCTTTCTTT. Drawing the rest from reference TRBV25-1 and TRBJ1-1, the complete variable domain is EADIYQTPRYLVIGTGKKITLECSQTMGHDKMYWYQQDPGMELHLIHYSYGVNSTEKGDLSSESTVSRIRTEHFPLTLESARPSHTSQYLCASSESGVDTEAFFGQGTRLTVV.

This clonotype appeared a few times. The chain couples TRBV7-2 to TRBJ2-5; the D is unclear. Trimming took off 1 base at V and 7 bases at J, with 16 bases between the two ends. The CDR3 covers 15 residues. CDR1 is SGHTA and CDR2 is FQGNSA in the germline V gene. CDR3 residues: CASSLDRTSGRTQYF. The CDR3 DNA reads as TGTGCCAGCAGCTTAGATCGGACGAGTGGAAGGACCCAGTACTTC.

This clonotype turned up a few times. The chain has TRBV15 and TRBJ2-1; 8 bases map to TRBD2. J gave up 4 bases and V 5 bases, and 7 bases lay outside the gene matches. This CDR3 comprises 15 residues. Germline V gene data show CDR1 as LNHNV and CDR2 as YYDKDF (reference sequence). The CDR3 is CATSFGTSSYNEQFF. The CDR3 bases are TGTGCCACCAGCTTCGGGACTAGTTCATACAATGAGCAGTTCTTC.

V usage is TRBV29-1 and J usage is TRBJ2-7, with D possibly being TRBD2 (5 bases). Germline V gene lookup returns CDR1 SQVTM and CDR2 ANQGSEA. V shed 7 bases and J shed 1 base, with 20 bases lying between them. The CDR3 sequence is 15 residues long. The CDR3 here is CSARKTEAKSYEQYF. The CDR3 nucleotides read TGCAGCGCAAGAAAGACGGAGGCTAAGTCCTACGAGCAGTACTTC.

The DNA of the CDR3 is TGTGCCACCAGCAGAGATTATGGGGGCTCCCTCACAGATACGCAGTATTTT. Amino acid sequence: CATSRDYGGSLTDTQYF. This chain links TRBV15 with TRBJ2-3; a weak D match, TRBD1 (6 bases). From germline, CDR1 is LNHNV and CDR2 YYDKDF (reference sequence). V lost 0 bases and J 2 bases, leaving 15 bases between the germline ends. This CDR3 contains 17 residues. Complete variable domain (other parts from reference TRBV15 and TRBJ2-3): DAMVIQNPRYQVTQFGKPVTLSCSQTLNHNVMYWYQQKSSQAPKLLFHYYDKDFNNEADTPDNFQSRRPNTSFCFLDIRSPGLGDTAMYLCATSRDYGGSLTDTQYFGPGTRLTVL.

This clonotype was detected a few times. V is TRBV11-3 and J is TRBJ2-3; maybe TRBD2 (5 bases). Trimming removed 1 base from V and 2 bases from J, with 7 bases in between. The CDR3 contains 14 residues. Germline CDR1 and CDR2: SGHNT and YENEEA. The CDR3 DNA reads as TGTGCCAGCAGCTTAGCGGGAACCACAGATACGCAGTATTTT. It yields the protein CASSLAGTTDTQYF. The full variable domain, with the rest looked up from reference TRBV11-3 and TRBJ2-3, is EAGVVQSPRYKIIEKKQPVAFWCNPISGHNTLYWYLQNLGQGPELLIRYENEEAVDDSQLPKDRFSAERLKGVDSTLKIQPAELGDSAVYLCASSLAGTTDTQYFGPGTRLTVL.

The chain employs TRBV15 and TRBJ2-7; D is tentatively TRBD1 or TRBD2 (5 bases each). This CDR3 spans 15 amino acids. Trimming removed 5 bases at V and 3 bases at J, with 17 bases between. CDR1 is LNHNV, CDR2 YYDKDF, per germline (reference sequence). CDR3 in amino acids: CATSPGRGGGYEQYF. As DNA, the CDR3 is TGTGCCACCAGCCCGGGACGAGGAGGTGGCTACGAGCAGTACTTC.

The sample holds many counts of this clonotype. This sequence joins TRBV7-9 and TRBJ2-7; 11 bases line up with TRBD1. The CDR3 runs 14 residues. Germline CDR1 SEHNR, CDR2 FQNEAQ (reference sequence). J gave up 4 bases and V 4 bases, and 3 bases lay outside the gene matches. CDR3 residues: CASSSDRGPYEQYF. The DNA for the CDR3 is TGTGCCAGCAGCTCGGACAGGGGGCCATACGAGCAGTACTTC.

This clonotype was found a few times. The CDR3, as DNA: TGTGCCAGCGGGGAATCGACAGATACGCAGTATTTT. This encodes CASGESTDTQYF. This chain connects TRBV12-3 or TRBV12-4 to TRBJ2-3; no firm D call. The CDR3 runs 12 residues. Trimming shortened V by 8 bases and J by 3 bases, and 9 bases separated the two germline ends.

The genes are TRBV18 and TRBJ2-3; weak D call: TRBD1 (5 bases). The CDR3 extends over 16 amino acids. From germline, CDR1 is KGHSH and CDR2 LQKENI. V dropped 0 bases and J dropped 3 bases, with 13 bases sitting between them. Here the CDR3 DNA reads TGTGCCAGCTCACCACCTACAGGATTTGGGACAGATACGCAGTATTTT. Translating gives CASSPPTGFGTDTQYF.

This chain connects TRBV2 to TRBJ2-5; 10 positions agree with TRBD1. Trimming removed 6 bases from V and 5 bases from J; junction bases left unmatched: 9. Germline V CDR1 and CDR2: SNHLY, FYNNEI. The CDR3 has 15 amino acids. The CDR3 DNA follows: TGTGCCAGCAGCGGGCCGGGACAGGGGAGGGAGACCCAGTACTTC. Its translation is CASSGPGQGRETQYF.

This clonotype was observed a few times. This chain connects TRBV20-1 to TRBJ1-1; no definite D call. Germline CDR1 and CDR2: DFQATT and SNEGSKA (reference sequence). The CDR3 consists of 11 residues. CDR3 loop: CSENRNTEAFF. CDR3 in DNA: TGCAGCGAAAACAGAAACACTGAAGCTTTCTTT.